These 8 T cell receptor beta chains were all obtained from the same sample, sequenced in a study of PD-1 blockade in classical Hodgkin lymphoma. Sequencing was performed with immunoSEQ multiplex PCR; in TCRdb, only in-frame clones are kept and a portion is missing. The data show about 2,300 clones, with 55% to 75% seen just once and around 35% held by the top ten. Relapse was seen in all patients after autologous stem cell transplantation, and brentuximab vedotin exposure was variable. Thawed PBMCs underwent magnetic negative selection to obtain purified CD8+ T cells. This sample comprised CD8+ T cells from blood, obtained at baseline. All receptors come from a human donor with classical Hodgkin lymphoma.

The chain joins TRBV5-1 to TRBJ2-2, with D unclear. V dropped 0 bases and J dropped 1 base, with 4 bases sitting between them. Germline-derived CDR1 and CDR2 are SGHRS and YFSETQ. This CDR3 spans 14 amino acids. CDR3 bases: TGCGCCAGCAGCTTGGCCCGGAACACCGGGGAGCTGTTTTTT. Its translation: CASSLARNTGELFF.

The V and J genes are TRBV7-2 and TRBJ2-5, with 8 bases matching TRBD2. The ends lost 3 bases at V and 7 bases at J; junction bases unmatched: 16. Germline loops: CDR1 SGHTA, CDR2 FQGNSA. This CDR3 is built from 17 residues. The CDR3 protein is CASSFDPGLAQWGTQYF. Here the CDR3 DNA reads TGTGCCAGCAGCTTCGACCCCGGACTAGCCCAGTGGGGGACCCAGTACTTC.

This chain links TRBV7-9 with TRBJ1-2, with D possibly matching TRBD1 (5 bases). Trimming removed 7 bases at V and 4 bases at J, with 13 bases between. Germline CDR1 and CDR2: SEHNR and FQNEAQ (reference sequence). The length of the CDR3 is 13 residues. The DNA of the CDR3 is TGTGCCAGCACCGACAGTTCCCTCTATGGCTACACCTTC. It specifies CASTDSSLYGYTF.

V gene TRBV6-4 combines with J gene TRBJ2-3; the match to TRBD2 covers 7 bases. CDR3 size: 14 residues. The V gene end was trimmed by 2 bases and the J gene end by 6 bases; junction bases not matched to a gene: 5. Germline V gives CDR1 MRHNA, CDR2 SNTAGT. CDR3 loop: CASSDRAGTDTQYF. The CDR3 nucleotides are TGTGCCAGCAGTGACAGAGCGGGAACGGATACGCAGTATTTT.

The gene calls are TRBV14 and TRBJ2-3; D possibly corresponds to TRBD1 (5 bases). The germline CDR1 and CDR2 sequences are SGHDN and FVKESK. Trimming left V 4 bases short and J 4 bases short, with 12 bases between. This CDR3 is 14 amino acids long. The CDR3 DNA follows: TGTGCCAGCAGCCCCTATCAGGGCCCAGATACGCAGTATTTT. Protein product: CASSPYQGPDTQYF. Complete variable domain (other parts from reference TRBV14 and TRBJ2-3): EAGVTQFPSHSVIEKGQTVTLRCDPISGHDNLYWYRRVMGKEIKFLLHFVKESKQDESGMPNNRFLAERTGGTYSTLKVQPAELEDSGVYFCASSPYQGPDTQYFGPGTRLTVL.

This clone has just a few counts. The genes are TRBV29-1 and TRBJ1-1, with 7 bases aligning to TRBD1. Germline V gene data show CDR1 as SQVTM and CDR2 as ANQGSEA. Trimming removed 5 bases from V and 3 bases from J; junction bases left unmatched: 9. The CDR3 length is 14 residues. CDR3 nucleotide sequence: TGCAGCGTTCCTCCTGGACAGGCCTACACTGAAGCTTTCTTT. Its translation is CSVPPGQAYTEAFF. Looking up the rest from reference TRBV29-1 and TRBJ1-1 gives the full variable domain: SAVISQKPSRDICQRGTSLTIQCQVDSQVTMMFWYRQQPGQSLTLIATANQGSEATYESGFVIDKFPISRPNLTFSTLTVSNMSPEDSSIYLCSVPPGQAYTEAFFGQGTRLTVV.

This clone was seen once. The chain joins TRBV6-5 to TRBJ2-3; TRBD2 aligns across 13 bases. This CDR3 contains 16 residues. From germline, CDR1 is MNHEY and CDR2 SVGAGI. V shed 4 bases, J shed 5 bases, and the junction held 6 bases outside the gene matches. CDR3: CASSSALAGGGDTQYF. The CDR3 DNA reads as TGTGCCAGCAGTTCTGCACTAGCGGGGGGGGGAGATACGCAGTATTTT.

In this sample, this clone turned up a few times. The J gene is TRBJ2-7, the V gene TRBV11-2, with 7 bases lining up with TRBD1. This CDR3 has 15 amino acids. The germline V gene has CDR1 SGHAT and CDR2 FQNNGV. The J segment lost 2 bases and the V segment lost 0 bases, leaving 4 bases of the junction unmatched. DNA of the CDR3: TGTGCCAGCAGCTTAGAAACAGGGGTTACCTACGAGCAGTACTTC. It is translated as CASSLETGVTYEQYF.